This T cell receptor beta chain comes out of a study of blood T cell repertoires in COVID-19. As processed by the authors: How many nucleated cells were present was estimated from reference gene primer amplification. Produced via immunoSEQ multiplex PCR; TCRdb's table is partial and in-frame only. V and J calls and clone size come straight from that table; D and trimming were deduced from the DNA. The data hold 350,000 to 450,000 clones, with roughly four fifths observed a single time. J was trimmed by 14 bases and V by 4 bases; bases with no gene match: 13. The CDR3 sequence is 16 residues long. CDR1 and CDR2 (germline): SGHTS, YDEGEE.

The sample comprised PBMCs or T cells enriched from blood (not recorded which). The chain has TRBV5-8 and TRBJ2-1; TRBD2 matches 15 bases. The clonotype comes from a woman in her fifties or sixties who had recovered from COVID-19. The chain's CDR3 is CASSLKTGTSGGRKFF. The DNA of the CDR3 is TGTGCCAGCAGCCTAAAAACCGGGACTAGCGGGGGGAGAAAGTTCTTC.